The clone carrying this T cell receptor (beta chain) was seen only a few times. This CDR3 region has 17 residues. Unmatched junction bases numbered 7, after V lost 0 bases and J lost 4 bases. Germline V CDR1 and CDR2: SGHRS, YFSETQ. Original data processing: Estimation of nucleated cell counts was performed using reference gene primer amplification. The method was immunoSEQ multiplex PCR; TCRdb's version includes in-frame clones alone and lacks a portion of them. V and J calls and clone size follow that table, whereas D and trimming were derived from the DNA. Seen here are about 150,000 clones, 75% to 80% observed once, and the top ten hold 1.5% to 2%. The data belong to a study of blood T cell repertoires in COVID-19.

The TCR was taken from an older man with acute or convalescent COVID-19. The chain recombines TRBV5-1 with TRBJ2-2; 9 positions match TRBD2. Material for sequencing was peripheral blood. The CDR3 DNA is TGCGCCAGCAGCTTGGAAGCGGGGGGCGCCGGCACCGGGGAGCTGTTTTTT. This translates into CASSLEAGGAGTGELFF.